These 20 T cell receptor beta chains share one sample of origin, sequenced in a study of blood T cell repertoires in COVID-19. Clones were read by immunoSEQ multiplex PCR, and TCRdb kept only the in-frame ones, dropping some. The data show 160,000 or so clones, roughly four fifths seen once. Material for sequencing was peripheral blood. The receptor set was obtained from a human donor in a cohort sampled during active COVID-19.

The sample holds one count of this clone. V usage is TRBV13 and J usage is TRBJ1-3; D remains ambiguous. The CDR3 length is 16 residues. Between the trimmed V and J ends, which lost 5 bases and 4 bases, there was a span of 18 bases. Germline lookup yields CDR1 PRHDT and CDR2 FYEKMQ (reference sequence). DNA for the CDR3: TGTGCCAGCAGCCTTCTCCCAGCGGGAGACGGAAACACCATATATTTT. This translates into CASSLLPAGDGNTIYF. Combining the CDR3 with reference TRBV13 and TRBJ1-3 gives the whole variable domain AAGVIQSPRHLIKEKRETATLKCYPIPRHDTVYWYQQGPGQDPQFLISFYEKMQSDKGSIPDRFSAQQFSDYHSELNMSSLELGDSALYFCASSLLPAGDGNTIYFGEGSWLTVV.

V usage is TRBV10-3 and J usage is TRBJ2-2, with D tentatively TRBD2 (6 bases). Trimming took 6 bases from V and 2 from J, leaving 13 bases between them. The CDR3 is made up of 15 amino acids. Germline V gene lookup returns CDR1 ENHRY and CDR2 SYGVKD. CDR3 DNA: TGTGCCATCAGACGGACGGGGGACAACACCGGGGAGCTGTTTTTT. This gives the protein CAIRRTGDNTGELFF.

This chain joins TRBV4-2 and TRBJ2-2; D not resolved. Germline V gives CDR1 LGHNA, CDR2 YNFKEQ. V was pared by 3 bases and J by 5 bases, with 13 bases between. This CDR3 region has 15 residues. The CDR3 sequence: CASSHGLGETGELFF. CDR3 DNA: TGTGCCAGCAGCCATGGCCTCGGAGAAACCGGGGAGCTGTTTTTT.

This CDR3 is CASSDPGQGLYGYTF. CDR3 nucleotide sequence: TGTGCCAGCAGTGACCCCGGACAGGGCCTTTATGGCTACACCTTC. The chain has TRBV2 and TRBJ1-2; 8 nucleotides agree with TRBD1. V shed 3 bases, J shed 5 bases, and the junction held 8 bases outside the gene matches. The germline gives CDR1 SNHLY, CDR2 FYNNEI. The CDR3 is 15 amino acids.

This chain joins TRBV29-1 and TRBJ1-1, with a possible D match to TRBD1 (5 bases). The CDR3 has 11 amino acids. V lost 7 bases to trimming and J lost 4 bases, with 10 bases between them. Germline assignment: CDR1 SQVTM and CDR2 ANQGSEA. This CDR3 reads CSALDSTEAFF. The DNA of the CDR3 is TGCAGCGCCCTAGACAGCACTGAAGCTTTCTTT.

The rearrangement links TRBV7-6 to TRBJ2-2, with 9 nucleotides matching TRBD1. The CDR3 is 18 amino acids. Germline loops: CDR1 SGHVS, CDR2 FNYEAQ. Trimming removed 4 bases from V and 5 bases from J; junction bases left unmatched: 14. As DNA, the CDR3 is TGTGCCAGCAGCTCCCTCCGGACAGAGGACAGGGGAACCGGGGAGCTGTTTTTT. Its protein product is CASSSLRTEDRGTGELFF.

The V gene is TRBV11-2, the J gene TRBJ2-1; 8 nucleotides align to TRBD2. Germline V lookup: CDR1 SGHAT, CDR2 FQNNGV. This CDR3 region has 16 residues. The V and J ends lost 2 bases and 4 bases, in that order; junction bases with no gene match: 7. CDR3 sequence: CASSLMIRGGYNEQFF. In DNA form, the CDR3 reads TGTGCCAGCAGCTTAATGATCCGGGGGGGGTACAATGAGCAGTTCTTC.

CDR3 sequence (DNA): TGTGCCAGCAGGACCGGGGACAGGGGAGCGGCCGGGGAGCTGTTTTTT. Amino acid sequence: CASRTGDRGAAGELFF. V gene TRBV6-6 combines with J gene TRBJ2-2, with 10 bases matching TRBD1. The CDR3 has 16 amino acids. Germline values: CDR1 MNHNY, CDR2 SVGAGI (reference sequence). The junction had 10 bases not matched to a gene; V was cut back by 6 bases and J by 6 bases.

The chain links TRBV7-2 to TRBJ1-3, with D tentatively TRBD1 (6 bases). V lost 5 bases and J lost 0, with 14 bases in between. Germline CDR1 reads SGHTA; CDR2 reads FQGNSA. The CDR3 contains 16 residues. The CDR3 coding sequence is TGTGCCAGCAGCCCCAGGACAGTTCTCTCTGGAAACACCATATATTTT. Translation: CASSPRTVLSGNTIYF.

DNA of the CDR3: TGTGCCACCAGCAGAGTAGGACAGGGGGCGTGGGGCTACACCTTC. This encodes CATSRVGQGAWGYTF. The rearrangement links TRBV15 to TRBJ1-2; 11 bases fit TRBD1. Trimming cost V 1 base and J 8 bases; bases outside gene matches: 6. The CDR3 spans 15 residues. The germline gives CDR1 LNHNV, CDR2 YYDKDF (reference sequence).

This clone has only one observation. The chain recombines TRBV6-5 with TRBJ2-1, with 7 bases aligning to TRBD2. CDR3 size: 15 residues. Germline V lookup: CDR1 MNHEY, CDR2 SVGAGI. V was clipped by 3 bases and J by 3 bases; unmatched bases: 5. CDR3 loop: CASSYSGGGYNEQFF. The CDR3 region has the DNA TGTGCCAGCAGTTATTCTGGGGGGGGCTACAATGAGCAGTTCTTC.

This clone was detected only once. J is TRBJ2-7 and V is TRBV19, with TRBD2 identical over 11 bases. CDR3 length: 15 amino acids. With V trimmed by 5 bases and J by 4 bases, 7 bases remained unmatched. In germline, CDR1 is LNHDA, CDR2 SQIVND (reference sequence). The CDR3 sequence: CASSPGGLAAYEQYF. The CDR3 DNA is TGTGCCAGTAGTCCCGGGGGACTAGCGGCGTACGAGCAGTACTTC. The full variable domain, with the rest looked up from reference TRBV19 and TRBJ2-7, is DGGITQSPKYLFRKEGQNVTLSCEQNLNHDAMYWYRQDPGQGLRLIYYSQIVNDFQKGDIAEGYSVSREKKESFPLTVTSAQKNPTAFYLCASSPGGLAAYEQYFGPGTRLTVT.

CDR3 DNA: TGTGCCAGCAGTACAACAGGGGGCTTCAATGAAAAACTGTTTTTT. This gives the protein CASSTTGGFNEKLFF. The chain combines TRBV27 with TRBJ1-4; TRBD1 matches 9 bases. The CDR3 loop spans 15 amino acids. CDR1 is MNHEY and CDR2 is SMNVEV in the germline V gene (reference sequence). V lost 5 bases to trimming and J lost 5 bases; unmatched junction nucleotides: 6.

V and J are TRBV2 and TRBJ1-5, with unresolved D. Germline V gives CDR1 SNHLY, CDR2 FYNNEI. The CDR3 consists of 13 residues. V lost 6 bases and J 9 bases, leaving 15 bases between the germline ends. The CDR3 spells CASRPQVSGPQHF. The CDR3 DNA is TGTGCCAGCAGGCCACAAGTCAGCGGGCCCCAGCATTTT. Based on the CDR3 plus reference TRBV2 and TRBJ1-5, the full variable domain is EPEVTQTPSHQVTQMGQEVILRCVPISNHLYFYWYRQILGQKVEFLVSFYNNEISEKSEIFDDQFSVERPDGSNFTLKIRSTKLEDSAMYFCASRPQVSGPQHFGDGTRLSIL.

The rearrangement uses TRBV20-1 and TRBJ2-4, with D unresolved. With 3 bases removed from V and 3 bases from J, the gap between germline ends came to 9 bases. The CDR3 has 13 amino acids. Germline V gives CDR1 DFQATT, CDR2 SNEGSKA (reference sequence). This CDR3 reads CSASSPGKNIQYF. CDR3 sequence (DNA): TGCAGTGCTAGTTCCCCGGGCAAAAACATTCAGTACTTC.

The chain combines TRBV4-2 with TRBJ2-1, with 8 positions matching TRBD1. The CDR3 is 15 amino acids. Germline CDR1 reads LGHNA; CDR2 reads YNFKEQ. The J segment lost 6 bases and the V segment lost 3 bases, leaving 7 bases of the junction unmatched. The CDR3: CASSQRTGIGNEQFF. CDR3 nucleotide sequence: TGTGCCAGCAGCCAGCGGACAGGGATTGGCAATGAGCAGTTCTTC.

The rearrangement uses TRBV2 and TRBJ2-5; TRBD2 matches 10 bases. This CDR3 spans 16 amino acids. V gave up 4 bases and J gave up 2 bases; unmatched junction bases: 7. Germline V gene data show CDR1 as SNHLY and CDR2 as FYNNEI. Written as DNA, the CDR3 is TGTGCCAGCAGTGCTTTAGCGGGGGGCAGGCAAGAGACCCAGTACTTC. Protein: CASSALAGGRQETQYF.

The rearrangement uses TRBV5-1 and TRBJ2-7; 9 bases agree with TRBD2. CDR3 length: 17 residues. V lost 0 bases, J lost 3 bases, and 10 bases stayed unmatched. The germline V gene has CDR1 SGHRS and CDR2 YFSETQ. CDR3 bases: TGCGCCAGCAGCTTGGAGGGACTAGCTTCCCCCAACTACGAGCAGTACTTC. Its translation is CASSLEGLASPNYEQYF.

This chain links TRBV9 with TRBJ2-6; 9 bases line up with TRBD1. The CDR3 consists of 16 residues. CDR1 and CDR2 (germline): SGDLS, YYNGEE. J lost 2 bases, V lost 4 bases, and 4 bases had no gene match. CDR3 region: CASSTGTGTGANVLTF. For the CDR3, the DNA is TGTGCCAGCAGCACCGGGACAGGGACTGGGGCCAACGTCCTGACTTTC.

As DNA, the CDR3 is TGTGCCATCAACCGAGGGGGCCTGAACACTGAAGCTTTCTTT. Translating gives CAINRGGLNTEAFF. The rearrangement uses TRBV10-3 and TRBJ1-1; 7 nucleotides agree with TRBD1. The CDR3 has 14 amino acids. CDR1 is ENHRY and CDR2 is SYGVKD in the germline V gene. V dropped 7 bases and J dropped 0; count of bases not matched to a gene: 5.